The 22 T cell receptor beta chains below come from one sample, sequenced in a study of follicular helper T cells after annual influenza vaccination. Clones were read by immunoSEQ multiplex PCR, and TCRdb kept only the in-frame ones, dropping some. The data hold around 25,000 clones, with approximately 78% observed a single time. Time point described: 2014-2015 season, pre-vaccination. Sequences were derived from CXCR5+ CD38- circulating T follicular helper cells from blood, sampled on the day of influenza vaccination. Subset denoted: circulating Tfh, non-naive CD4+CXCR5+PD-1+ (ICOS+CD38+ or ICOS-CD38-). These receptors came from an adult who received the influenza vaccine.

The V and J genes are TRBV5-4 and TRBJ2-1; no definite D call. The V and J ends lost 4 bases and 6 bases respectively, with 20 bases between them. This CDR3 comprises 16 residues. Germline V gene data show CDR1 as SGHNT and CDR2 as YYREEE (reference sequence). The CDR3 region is CASSLRRNLGGNEQFF. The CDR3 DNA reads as TGTGCCAGCAGCCTGAGGCGTAACCTTGGCGGCAATGAGCAGTTCTTC.

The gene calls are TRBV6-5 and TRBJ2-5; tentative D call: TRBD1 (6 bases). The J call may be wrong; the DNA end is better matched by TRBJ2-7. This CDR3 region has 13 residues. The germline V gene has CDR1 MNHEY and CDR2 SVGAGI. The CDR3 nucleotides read TGTGCCAGCAGCCACAGGGATACCTACGAGCAGTACTTC. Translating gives CASSHRDTYEQYF.

Here the CDR3 reads CAWSVNRGTEAFF. As DNA, the CDR3 is TGTGCCTGGAGTGTAAACAGGGGAACTGAAGCTTTCTTT. This chain links TRBV30 with TRBJ1-1; TRBD1 aligns across 7 bases. V shed 0 bases and J 5 bases; nucleotides not matched to a gene: 3. Germline-derived CDR1 and CDR2 are GTSNPN and SVGIG (reference sequence). The CDR3 totals 13 residues.

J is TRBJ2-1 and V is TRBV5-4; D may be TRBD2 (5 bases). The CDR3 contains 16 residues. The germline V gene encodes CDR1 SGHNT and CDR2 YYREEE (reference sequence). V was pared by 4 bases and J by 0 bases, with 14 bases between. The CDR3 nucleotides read TGTGCCAGCAGCCTGGGCCTAGCAAACTCCTACAATGAGCAGTTCTTC. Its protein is CASSLGLANSYNEQFF.

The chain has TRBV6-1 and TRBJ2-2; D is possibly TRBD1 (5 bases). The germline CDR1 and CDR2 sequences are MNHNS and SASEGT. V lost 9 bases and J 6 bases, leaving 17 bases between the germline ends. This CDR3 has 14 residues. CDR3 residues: CASSMQGNAGELFF. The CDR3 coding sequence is TGTGCCAGTTCGATGCAGGGTAATGCCGGGGAGCTGTTTTTT.

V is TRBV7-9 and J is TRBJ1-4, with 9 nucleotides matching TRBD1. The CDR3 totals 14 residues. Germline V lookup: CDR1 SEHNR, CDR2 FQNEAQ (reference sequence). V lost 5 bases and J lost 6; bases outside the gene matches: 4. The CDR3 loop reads CASSPGQGDEKLFF. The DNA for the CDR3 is TGTGCCAGCAGCCCGGGACAGGGAGATGAAAAACTGTTTTTT.

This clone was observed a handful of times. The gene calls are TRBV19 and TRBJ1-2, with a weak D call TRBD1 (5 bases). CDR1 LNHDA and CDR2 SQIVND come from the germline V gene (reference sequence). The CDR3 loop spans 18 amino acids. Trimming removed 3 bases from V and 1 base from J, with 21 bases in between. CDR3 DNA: TGTGCCAGTAGTATCGGTCATCGGGGCGCGGGAAGTAACTATGGCTACACCTTC. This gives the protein CASSIGHRGAGSNYGYTF.

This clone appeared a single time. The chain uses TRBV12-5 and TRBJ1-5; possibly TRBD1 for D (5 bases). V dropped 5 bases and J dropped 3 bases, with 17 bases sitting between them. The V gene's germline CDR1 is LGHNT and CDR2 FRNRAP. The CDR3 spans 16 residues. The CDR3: CASGPTRGGDNQPQHF. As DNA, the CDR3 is TGTGCTAGTGGTCCCACCCGGGGAGGGGACAATCAGCCCCAGCATTTT.

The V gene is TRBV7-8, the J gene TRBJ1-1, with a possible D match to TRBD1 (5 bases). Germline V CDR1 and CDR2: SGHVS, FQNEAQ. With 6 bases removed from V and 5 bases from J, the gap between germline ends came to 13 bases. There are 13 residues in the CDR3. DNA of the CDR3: TGTGCCAGCAGGCAGGGTATTCAGACTGAAGCTTTCTTT. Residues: CASRQGIQTEAFF.

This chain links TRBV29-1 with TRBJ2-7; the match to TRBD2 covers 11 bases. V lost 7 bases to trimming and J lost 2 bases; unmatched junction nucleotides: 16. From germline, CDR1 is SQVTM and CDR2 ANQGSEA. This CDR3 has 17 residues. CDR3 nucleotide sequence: TGCAGCGCCATTCCCTTCCTTGGGACTAGCGGAACCTACGAGCAGTACTTC. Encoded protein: CSAIPFLGTSGTYEQYF.

CDR3 loop: CASSPIVTGDGYTF. The CDR3 coding sequence is TGTGCCAGCAGTCCCATTGTGACAGGGGACGGCTACACCTTC. The chain uses TRBV28 and TRBJ1-2; TRBD1 agrees at 8 bases. The CDR3 extends over 14 amino acids. V lost 5 bases, J lost 8 bases, and 10 bases stayed unmatched. Germline CDR1 and CDR2: MDHEN and SYDVKM.

The DNA for the CDR3 is TGTGCCAGCTCTCCCTCTTGGGAGGGGAGTGACGAGCAGTACTTC. Protein product: CASSPSWEGSDEQYF. The chain joins TRBV18 to TRBJ2-5; 7 bases match TRBD2. Matching the DNA end better, TRBJ2-7 makes the J call doubtful. The CDR3 runs to 15 residues. Germline-derived CDR1 and CDR2 are KGHSH and LQKENI.

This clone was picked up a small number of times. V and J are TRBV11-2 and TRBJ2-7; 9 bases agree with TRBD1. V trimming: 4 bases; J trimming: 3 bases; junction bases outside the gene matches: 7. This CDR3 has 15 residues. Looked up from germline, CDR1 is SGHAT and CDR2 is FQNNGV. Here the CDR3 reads CASSSTDRGIYEQYF. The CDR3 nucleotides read TGTGCCAGCAGCTCCACGGACAGGGGAATCTACGAGCAGTACTTC.

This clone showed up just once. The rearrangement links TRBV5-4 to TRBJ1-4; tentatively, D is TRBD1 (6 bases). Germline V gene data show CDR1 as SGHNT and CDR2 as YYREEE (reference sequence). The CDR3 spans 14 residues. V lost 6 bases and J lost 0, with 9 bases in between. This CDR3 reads CASTDSTTNEKLFF. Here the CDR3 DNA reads TGTGCCAGCACGGACAGTACAACTAATGAAAAACTGTTTTTT. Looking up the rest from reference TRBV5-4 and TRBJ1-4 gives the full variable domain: ETGVTQSPTHLIKTRGQQVTLRCSSQSGHNTVSWYQQALGQGPQFIFQYYREEENGRGNFPPRFSGLQFPNYSSELNVNALELDDSALYLCASTDSTTNEKLFFGSGTQLSVL.

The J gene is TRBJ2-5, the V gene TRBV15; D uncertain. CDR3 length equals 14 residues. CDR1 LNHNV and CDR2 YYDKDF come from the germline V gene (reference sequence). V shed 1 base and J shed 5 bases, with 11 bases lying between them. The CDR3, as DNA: TGTGCCACCAGCAGAGGCGACCTCGGGGAGACCCAGTACTTC. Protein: CATSRGDLGETQYF.

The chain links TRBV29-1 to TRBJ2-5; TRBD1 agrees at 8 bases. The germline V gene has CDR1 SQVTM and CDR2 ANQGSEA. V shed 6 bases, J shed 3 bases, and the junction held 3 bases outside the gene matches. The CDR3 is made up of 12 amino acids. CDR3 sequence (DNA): TGCAGCGTAACAGGGGGTAAAGAGACCCAGTACTTC. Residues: CSVTGGKETQYF.

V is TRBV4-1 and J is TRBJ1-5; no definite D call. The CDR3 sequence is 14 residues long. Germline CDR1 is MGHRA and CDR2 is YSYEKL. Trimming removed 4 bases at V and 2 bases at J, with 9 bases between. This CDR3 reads CASSPSPGNQPQHF. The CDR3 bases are TGCGCCAGCAGCCCTAGTCCCGGCAATCAGCCCCAGCATTTT.

The CDR3 DNA is TGTGCCAGCAGCTTGAAGGGGACAGATACGCAGTATTTT. It codes for CASSLKGTDTQYF. The rearrangement joins TRBV5-4 to TRBJ2-3; D perhaps matches TRBD1 (5 bases). V lost 1 base to trimming and J lost 3 bases, with 6 bases between them. The CDR3 spans 13 residues. Germline V lookup: CDR1 SGHNT, CDR2 YYREEE (reference sequence). The full variable domain, with the rest looked up from reference TRBV5-4 and TRBJ2-3, is ETGVTQSPTHLIKTRGQQVTLRCSSQSGHNTVSWYQQALGQGPQFIFQYYREEENGRGNFPPRFSGLQFPNYSSELNVNALELDDSALYLCASSLKGTDTQYFGPGTRLTVL.

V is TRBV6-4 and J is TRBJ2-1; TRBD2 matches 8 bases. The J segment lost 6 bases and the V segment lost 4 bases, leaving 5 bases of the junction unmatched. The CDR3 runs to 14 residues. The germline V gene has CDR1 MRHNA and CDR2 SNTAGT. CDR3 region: CASSVERESNEQFF. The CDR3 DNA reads TGTGCCAGCAGTGTCGAGCGGGAGTCCAATGAGCAGTTCTTC.

CDR3 bases: TGTGCCAGCAGCTTGCAGGGAGGAAGCACAGATACGCAGTATTTT. Amino acids: CASSLQGGSTDTQYF. This chain joins TRBV5-6 and TRBJ2-3; maybe TRBD2 (6 bases). V was cut by 1 base and J by 0 bases, with 9 bases left in between. The CDR3 has 15 residues. In germline, CDR1 is SGHDT, CDR2 YYEEEE.

The CDR3 loop reads CASSLGNRGSTDTQYF. In nucleotides, the CDR3 is TGTGCCAGCAGCTTAGGGAACAGGGGTAGCACAGATACGCAGTATTTT. This chain links TRBV11-2 with TRBJ2-3, with 7 bases fitting TRBD1. V trimming: 1 base; J trimming: 0 bases; junction bases outside the gene matches: 4. The germline gives CDR1 SGHAT, CDR2 FQNNGV. There are 16 residues in the CDR3.

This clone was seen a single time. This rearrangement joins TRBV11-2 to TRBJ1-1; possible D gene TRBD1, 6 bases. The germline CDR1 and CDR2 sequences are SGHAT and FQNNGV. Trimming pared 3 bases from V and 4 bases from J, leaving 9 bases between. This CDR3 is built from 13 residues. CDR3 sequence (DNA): TGTGCCAGCAGCTTTACAGGGTCCACTGAAGCTTTCTTT. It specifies CASSFTGSTEAFF.